This T cell receptor beta chain was sequenced in a study of T cell responses to AZD1222 COVID-19 vaccine (dated by TCRdb to about 2021). General notes on the study: AZD1222 recipients whose second dose came at about 4 weeks and those whose second dose came at about 12 weeks were combined into one group, since spike-specific TCR depth and breadth did not differ between the two schedules. TCR sequencing was performed for 230 to 250 trial participants, of whom roughly 200 were given two doses of AZD1222 and some 26 were given two doses of MenACWY control vaccine. Enrollment into the trials was organized by age into subgroups of 18-55, 56-69 and 70-plus years, and those subgroups contained roughly 150, 30 and 60 TCR-sequenced participants, respectively. General conclusions and limits of the study: After two AZD1222 doses, spike-specific TCR breadth and depth were significantly higher than at day 0 and than in MenACWY recipients. In the small 56-69-year group, the increase in depth fell short of significance, most likely because of low power. Participants were mostly white British, with more females than males. The authors suggested clonal diversity may have been underestimated. Conclusions about previously exposed vaccinees are limited, since just six AZD1222 recipients were seropositive for SARS-CoV-2 at baseline. No day 14 peak-response samples were available, so repertoires were characterized only after the peak T cell response. Reportedly, almost half of the unique spike-specific TCRs recognized epitopes lying outside the regions that are mutated in the B.1.351 and B.1.1.7 variants. Vaccine-associated CD4 TCRs spanned the whole spike protein, with dominant responses in regions 160-218 and 743-854.

CDR1 SGHTA and CDR2 FQGNSA were looked up in the germline V gene. The CDR3, cysteine through phenylalanine, is 17 amino acids long. Only the CDR3 DNA is retained, 51 bases long and in frame from the first base. V lost 4 bases and J lost 8 bases, and the count of bases not matched to a germline gene is 17. Reading the label with the study, this specimen's time point is: baseline before first vaccination. Vaccinee samples came from UK trials COV001 and COV002, including a single-blind randomized controlled phase 2/3 trial of AZD1222 (ChAdOx1 nCoV-19) in healthy adults. For TCRbeta chain sequencing, PBMC samples from trial participants were taken at day 0 and at day 28 after the second dose. The CDR3 regions of human TCRbeta chains were subjected to immunosequencing. The authors' analysis ran thus. TCRs in the repertoires were matched against a reference library of SARS-CoV-2-specific TCRs that had been generated with the MIRA antigen-specificity platform. Breadth was defined as the fraction of unique TCRs that were SARS-CoV-2-associated, and depth was defined as the fraction of total T cells that were SARS-CoV-2-associated. Each spike-specific TCR was assigned to its reactive spike region and to a CD4 or CD8 class using the MIRA data. Log10-transformed breadth and depth values were compared by one-way ANOVA with Sidak's multiple comparisons tests. TCRdb mirrors the immuneACCESS table, restricted to in-frame sequences. Some clones are absent from its copies; in checked studies, under half trace to an unresolved V gene, and the reason for the others is unknown. The DNA gave D and trimming, while V, J and clone size come from that table. In all, the sample holds about 99,000 clones, and approximately 88% of those were seen once. The ten top clones hold approximately 20% of the sample.

To note about this clone: Its antigen remains unidentified. Base qualities were left out, and no much larger clone turns up one base away.

This material consisted of peripheral blood, taken on day 0 of AZD1222 vaccination. The sequence was obtained from an adult in good health. The chain was built from TRBV7-2 and TRBJ1-3, with TRBD1 matching 7 junction bases. The nucleotide sequence is given as TGTGCCAGCAGCTCACCGACAGGGAGGAGCTCTTTGGACACCATATATTTT. This translates into CASSSPTGRSSLDTIYF.